Listed below are T cell receptor beta chains from one sample, sequenced in a study of cytomegalovirus exposure and HLA in healthy donors. Measured with immunoSEQ multiplex PCR; TCRdb has only the in-frame clones, and not every one. The sample has under 140,000 clones; 88% are singletons. Input material: PBMCs. All receptors come from a woman aged 30 to 39 in good health and CMV-seropositive. CDR3s include the opening cysteine and the closing phenylalanine or tryptophan. The order of the fields is V gene, CDR3 protein.

TRBV6-5 | CASRAPGQLLGGYTF
TRBV19 | CASKSDRGSAMPQHF
TRBV10-3 | CASMGQRQETQYF
TRBV7-2 | CASSASRVGYTF
TRBV14 | CASSPRTGGYTF
TRBV7-3 | CASSLINTDTQYF
TRBV25-1 | CASSEPTSGEQFF
TRBV5-1 | CASSIGTANTEAFF
TRBV19 | CASSTTGGNQPQHF
TRBV5-4 | CASSSRLAQATQYF
TRBV27 | CASSLLQGPYEQYF
TRBV5-4 | CASSLAGQGVSSGNTIYF
TRBV4-3 | CASSQLAGRNNEQFF
TRBV4-2 | CASSQVAGGFTDTQYF
TRBV5-6 | CASSLAGWNEQYF
TRBV10-1 | CASSLQGGMNTEAFF
TRBV29-1 | CSVLSGSGANVLTF
TRBV5-1 | CASSSSGPAQGNTIYF
TRBV27 | CASRSTSGSDEQFF
TRBV29-1 | CSGGGTYNEQFF
TRBV7-8 | CASSLVAETQYF
TRBV9 | CASSLTPTWSSGNTIYF
TRBV11-2 | CASSLRVGGTKNEQFF
TRBV5-4 | CASSSGTSGSYNEQFF
TRBV5-1 | CASSWGGLAGSYEQYF
TRBV19 | CASKTSGVTGELFF
TRBV13 | CASSFLGEGGYTF
TRBV9 | CASSVGGWGPDTQYF
TRBV7-9 | CASSGVAYEQYF
TRBV7-2 | CASSSHRVHYGYTF
TRBV30 | CAWSGPRAGTEAFF
TRBV5-6 | CASSLGRAGNTEAFF
TRBV5-6 | CASSLTQGTPPGELFF
TRBV5-1 | CASTMGERETQYF
TRBV18 | CASSPGNYEQYF
TRBV30 | CAWSRGADSNQPQHF
TRBV9 | CASSVASGRSHEQYF
TRBV6-5 | CASSLGQAGGETQYF
TRBV4-3 | CASSQAGGSYNEQFF